Listed below are T cell receptor beta chains from one sample, sequenced in a study of cytomegalovirus exposure and HLA in healthy donors. Data came from immunoSEQ multiplex PCR; TCRdb stores just in-frame clones and leaves some out. The profile shows 110,000 to 150,000 clones, approximately 9% of them singletons. Material: PBMCs. Every receptor here comes from a male donor in good health and CMV-seronegative. Both conserved end residues are part of each CDR3.

j_gene | v_gene | CDR3aa
TRBJ2-5 | TRBV4-2 | CASSLASGSYQETQYF
TRBJ1-3 | TRBV28 | CASSSRLTTTIYF
TRBJ2-6 | TRBV5-1 | CASRPLAGPANVLTF
TRBJ1-2 | TRBV4-3 | CASSHTGTGNYGYTF
TRBJ2-1 | TRBV29-1 | CSVSGQSYNEQFF
TRBJ1-2 | TRBV29-1 | CSVGLGGSGYTF
TRBJ2-6 | TRBV6-5 | CASSYSLLGANVLTF
TRBJ2-2 | TRBV2 | CASSEAGRGYTGELFF
TRBJ2-1 | TRBV13 | CASSLKSGFYNEQFF
TRBJ2-5 | TRBV5-1 | CASSPGRQETQYF
TRBJ2-5 | TRBV30 | CAWSVLAGVLETQYF
TRBJ2-7 | TRBV5-1 | CASSFYQGGYEQYF
TRBJ1-1 | TRBV7-2 | CASLQGTMNTEAFF
TRBJ1-5 | TRBV6-1 | CASSETGVGNQPQNF
TRBJ1-2 | TRBV6-4 | CASSDGIGDMRGYTF
TRBJ2-2 | TRBV4-3 | CASSWASNTGELFF
TRBJ2-5 | TRBV7-6 | CASSSSEGLAGGPRETQYF
TRBJ2-7 | TRBV6-4 | CASSDLAGAEQYF
TRBJ1-2 | TRBV27 | CASRAGTGGNYGYTF
TRBJ2-5 | TRBV9 | CASSREGGGLGETQYF
TRBJ2-7 | TRBV7-9 | CASSSLAGPYEQYF
TRBJ2-7 | TRBV4-3 | CASSHASGPTYEQYF
TRBJ1-6 | TRBV6-5 | CASILGDSRHGHF
TRBJ2-6 | TRBV5-6 | CASMTGLSGANVLTF
TRBJ1-1 | TRBV9 | CASSASPQGTEAFF
TRBJ1-2 | TRBV28 | CASSLGQPYGYTF
TRBJ2-1 | TRBV19 | CASSVSSVDNKQFF
TRBJ2-7 | TRBV5-6 | CASSLLGAGTYEQYF
TRBJ1-1 | TRBV4-1 | CASSQSGWNTEAFF
TRBJ1-1 | TRBV28 | CASSQTQGPNTEAFF
TRBJ1-1 | TRBV4-3 | CASSQDRVQGLNTEAFF